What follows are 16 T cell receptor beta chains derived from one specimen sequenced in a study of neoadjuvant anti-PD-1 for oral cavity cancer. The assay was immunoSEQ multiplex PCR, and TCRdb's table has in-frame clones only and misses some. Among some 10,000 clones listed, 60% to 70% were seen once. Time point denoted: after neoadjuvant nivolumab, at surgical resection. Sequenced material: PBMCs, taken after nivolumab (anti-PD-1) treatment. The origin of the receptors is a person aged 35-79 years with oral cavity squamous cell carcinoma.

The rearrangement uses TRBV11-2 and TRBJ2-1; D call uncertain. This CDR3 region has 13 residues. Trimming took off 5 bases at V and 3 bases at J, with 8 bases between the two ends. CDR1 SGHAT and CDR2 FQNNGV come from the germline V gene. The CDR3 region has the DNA TGTGCCAGCAGCCCTCCGGGCTACAATGAGCAGTTCTTC. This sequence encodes CASSPPGYNEQFF. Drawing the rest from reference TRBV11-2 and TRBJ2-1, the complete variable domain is EAGVAQSPRYKIIEKRQSVAFWCNPISGHATLYWYQQILGQGPKLLIQFQNNGVVDDSQLPKDRFSAERLKGVDSTLKIQPAKLEDSAVYLCASSPPGYNEQFFGPGTRLTVL.

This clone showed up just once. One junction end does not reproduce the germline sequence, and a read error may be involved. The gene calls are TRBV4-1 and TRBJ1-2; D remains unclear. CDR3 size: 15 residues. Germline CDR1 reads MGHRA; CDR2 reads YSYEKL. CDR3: CASSEDPLANYGYTF. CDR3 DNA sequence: TGCGCCAGCAGCGAAGACCCTTTAGCTAACTATGGCTACACCTTC.

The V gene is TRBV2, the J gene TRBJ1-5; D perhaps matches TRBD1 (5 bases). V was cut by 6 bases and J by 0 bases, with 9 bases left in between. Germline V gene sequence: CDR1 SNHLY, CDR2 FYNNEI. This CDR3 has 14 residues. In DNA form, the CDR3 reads TGTGCCAGCAGGACAGAACTTAGCAATCAGCCCCAGCATTTT. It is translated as CASRTELSNQPQHF. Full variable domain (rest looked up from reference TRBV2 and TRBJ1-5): EPEVTQTPSHQVTQMGQEVILRCVPISNHLYFYWYRQILGQKVEFLVSFYNNEISEKSEIFDDQFSVERPDGSNFTLKIRSTKLEDSAMYFCASRTELSNQPQHFGDGTRLSIL.

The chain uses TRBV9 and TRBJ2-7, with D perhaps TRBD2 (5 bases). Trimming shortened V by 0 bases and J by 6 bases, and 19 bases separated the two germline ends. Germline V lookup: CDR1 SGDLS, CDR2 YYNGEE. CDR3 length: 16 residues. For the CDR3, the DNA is TGTGCCAGCAGCGTAGCCTCCCGGACTGCCGCAACCGAGCAGTACTTC. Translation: CASSVASRTAATEQYF.

The CDR3 DNA follows: TGTGCCAGCAGCTTAGAAATTGCAGAACGGGATAATTCACCCCTCCACTTT. This gives the protein CASSLEIAERDNSPLHF. This chain links TRBV7-6 with TRBJ1-6, with D uncertain. The CDR3 spans 17 residues. The germline CDR1 and CDR2 sequences are SGHVS and FNYEAQ. Trimming took 1 base from V and 5 from J, leaving 15 bases between them.

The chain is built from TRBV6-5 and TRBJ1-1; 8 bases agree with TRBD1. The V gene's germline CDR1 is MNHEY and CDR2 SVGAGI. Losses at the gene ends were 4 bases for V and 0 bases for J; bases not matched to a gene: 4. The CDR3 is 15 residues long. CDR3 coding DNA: TGTGCCAGCAGTTTAGGACAGGGAATGAACACTGAAGCTTTCTTT. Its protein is CASSLGQGMNTEAFF.

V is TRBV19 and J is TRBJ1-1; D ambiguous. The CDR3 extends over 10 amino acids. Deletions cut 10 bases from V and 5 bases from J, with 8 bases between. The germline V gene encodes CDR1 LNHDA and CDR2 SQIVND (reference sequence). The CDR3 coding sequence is TGTGCCACCGGTCGGACTGAAGCTTTCTTT. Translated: CATGRTEAFF.

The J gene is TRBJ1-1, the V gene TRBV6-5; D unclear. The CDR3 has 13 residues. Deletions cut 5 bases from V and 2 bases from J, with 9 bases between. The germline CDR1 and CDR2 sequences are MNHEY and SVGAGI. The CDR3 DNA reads TGTGCCAGCAGTAGGGCGGGAAACACTGAAGCTTTCTTT. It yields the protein CASSRAGNTEAFF.

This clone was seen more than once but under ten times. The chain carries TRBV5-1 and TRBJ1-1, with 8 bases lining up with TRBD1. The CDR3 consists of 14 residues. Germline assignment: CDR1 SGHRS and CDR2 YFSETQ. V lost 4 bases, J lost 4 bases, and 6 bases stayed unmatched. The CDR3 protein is CASSVVQGATEAFF. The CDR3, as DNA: TGCGCCAGCAGCGTTGTTCAGGGGGCCACTGAAGCTTTCTTT.

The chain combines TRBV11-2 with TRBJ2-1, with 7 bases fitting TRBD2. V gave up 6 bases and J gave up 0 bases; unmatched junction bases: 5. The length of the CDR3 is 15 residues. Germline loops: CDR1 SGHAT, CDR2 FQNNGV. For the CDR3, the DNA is TGTGCCAGCAGGTGGGCGGGAGCCTCCTACAATGAGCAGTTCTTC. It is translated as CASRWAGASYNEQFF.

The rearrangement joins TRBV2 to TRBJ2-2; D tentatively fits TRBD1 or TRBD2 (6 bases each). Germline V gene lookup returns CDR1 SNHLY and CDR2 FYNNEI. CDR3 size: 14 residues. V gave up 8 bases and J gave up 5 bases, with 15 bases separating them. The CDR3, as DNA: TGTGCCAGCTTAAGGGGGGCGAGAACCGGGGAGCTGTTTTTT. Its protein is CASLRGARTGELFF.

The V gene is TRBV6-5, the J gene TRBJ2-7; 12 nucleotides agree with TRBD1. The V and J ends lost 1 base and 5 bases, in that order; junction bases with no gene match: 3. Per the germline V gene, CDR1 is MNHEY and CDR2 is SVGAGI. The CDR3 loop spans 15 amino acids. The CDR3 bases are TGTGCCAGCAGTTACTGGGGGACAGGGGGCAACGAGCAGTACTTC. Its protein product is CASSYWGTGGNEQYF.

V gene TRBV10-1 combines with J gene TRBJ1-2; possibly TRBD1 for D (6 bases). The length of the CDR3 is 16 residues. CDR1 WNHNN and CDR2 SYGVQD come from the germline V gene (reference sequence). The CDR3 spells CAPTGQGHTFSYGYTF. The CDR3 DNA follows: TGCGCACCCACGGGTCAGGGACATACATTCTCCTATGGCTACACCTTC.

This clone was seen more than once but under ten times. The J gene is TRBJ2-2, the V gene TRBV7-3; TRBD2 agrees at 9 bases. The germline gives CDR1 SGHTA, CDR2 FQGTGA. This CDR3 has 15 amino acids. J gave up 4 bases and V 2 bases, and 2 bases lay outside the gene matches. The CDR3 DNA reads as TGTGCCAGCAGCTTAGGGACTAGCAGCACCGGGGAGCTGTTTTTT. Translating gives CASSLGTSSTGELFF.

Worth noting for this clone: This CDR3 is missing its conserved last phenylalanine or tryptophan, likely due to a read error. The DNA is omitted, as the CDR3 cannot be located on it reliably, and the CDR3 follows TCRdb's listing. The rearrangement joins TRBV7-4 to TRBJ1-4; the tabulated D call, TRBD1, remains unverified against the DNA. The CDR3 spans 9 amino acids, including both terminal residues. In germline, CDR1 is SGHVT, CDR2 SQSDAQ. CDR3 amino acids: CASSPRDSL.

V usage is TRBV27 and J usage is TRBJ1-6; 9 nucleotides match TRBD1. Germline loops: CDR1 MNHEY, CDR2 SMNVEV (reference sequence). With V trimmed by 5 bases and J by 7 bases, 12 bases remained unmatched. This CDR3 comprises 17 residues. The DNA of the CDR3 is TGTGCCAGCAGTAAGGGACAGGGACAGAAAAAGAATTCACCCCTCCACTTT. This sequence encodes CASSKGQGQKKNSPLHF.